These 30 T cell receptor beta chains were all obtained from the same sample, sequenced in a study of shared clonotypes between healthy human individuals. Some clones are missing from TCRdb's copy, which holds only in-frame ones; the method was immunoSEQ multiplex PCR. Among some 2,400,000 clones listed, nearly 97% were seen once. Sequenced sample: naive CD4+ T cells sorted from blood. Sample subset: CD45RA+ positively selected. The source is a man aged 18 to 29 in good health.

The chain uses TRBV15 and TRBJ1-1, with D maybe TRBD1 (5 bases). Germline V gene data show CDR1 as LNHNV and CDR2 as YYDKDF (reference sequence). V was clipped by 5 bases and J by 4 bases, with 17 bases between them. This CDR3 spans 15 amino acids. CDR3 sequence: CATSPHMGQGTEAFF. The CDR3 DNA reads TGTGCCACCAGCCCCCATATGGGGCAGGGCACTGAAGCTTTCTTT.

The chain is built from TRBV29-1 and TRBJ1-1; TRBD1 is a possible D gene (6 bases). Trimming removed 4 bases from V and 5 bases from J, with 8 bases in between. The CDR3 has 11 residues. CDR1 is SQVTM and CDR2 is ANQGSEA in the germline V gene. DNA of the CDR3: TGCAGCGTTGTACAGGGAACTGAAGCTTTCTTT. Protein: CSVVQGTEAFF.

V gene TRBV10-3 combines with J gene TRBJ2-5; the match to TRBD2 covers 10 bases. This CDR3 is built from 15 residues. Unmatched junction bases numbered 7, after V lost 5 bases and J lost 4 bases. Germline V lookup: CDR1 ENHRY, CDR2 SYGVKD. CDR3 residues: CAISSTSGESETQYF. The CDR3 nucleotides are TGTGCCATCAGTTCAACTAGCGGGGAATCAGAGACCCAGTACTTC.

V gene TRBV2 combines with J gene TRBJ2-7, with D tentatively TRBD2 (7 bases). The germline V gene has CDR1 SNHLY and CDR2 FYNNEI. V shed 4 bases and J shed 3 bases, with 10 bases lying between them. This CDR3 comprises 13 residues. The CDR3: CASSGRGLYEQYF. In DNA, the CDR3 is TGTGCCAGCAGTGGGCGGGGGCTCTACGAGCAGTACTTC. Full variable domain (outside the CDR3, taken from reference TRBV2 and TRBJ2-7): EPEVTQTPSHQVTQMGQEVILRCVPISNHLYFYWYRQILGQKVEFLVSFYNNEISEKSEIFDDQFSVERPDGSNFTLKIRSTKLEDSAMYFCASSGRGLYEQYFGPGTRLTVT.

This clone came up once. The V and J genes are TRBV6-4 and TRBJ1-2; D gene ambiguous. CDR3 length equals 13 residues. Trimming took 4 bases from V and 8 from J, leaving 14 bases between them. CDR1 is MRHNA and CDR2 is SNTAGT in the germline V gene. In nucleotides, the CDR3 is TGTGCCAGCAGTGGAGGGCCGCGGGAGGGCTACACCTTC. Translation: CASSGGPREGYTF.

This clone was observed once. The V gene is TRBV7-2, the J gene TRBJ2-1; 9 bases align to TRBD2. V lost 1 base to trimming and J lost 8 bases; unmatched junction nucleotides: 6. Looked up from germline, CDR1 is SGHTA and CDR2 is FQGNSA. CDR3 length: 15 residues. The CDR3 DNA reads TGTGCCAGCAGCTTAGTATCTAGCGGGACGTATGAGCAGTTCTTC. This sequence encodes CASSLVSSGTYEQFF.

This chain joins TRBV5-6 and TRBJ2-7, with 9 bases fitting TRBD2. The germline CDR1 and CDR2 sequences are SGHDT and YYEEEE. Germline trimming cut 2 bases from V and 3 bases from J; bases unmatched to any gene: 6. This CDR3 contains 15 residues. The CDR3 bases are TGTGCCAGCAGCTTTGGTCTAGCGGGAATCTACGAGCAGTACTTC. As protein: CASSFGLAGIYEQYF.

V and J are TRBV6-6 and TRBJ1-6, with D maybe TRBD1 (6 bases). The CDR3 consists of 16 residues. The V end was cut by 6 bases, the J end by 0 bases, with 12 bases between. Germline V CDR1 and CDR2: MNHNY, SVGAGI (reference sequence). The CDR3 loop is CASSPGQTSYNSPLHF. CDR3 in DNA: TGTGCCAGCAGCCCCGGACAGACCTCCTATAATTCACCCCTCCACTTT.

This clone was found once. This CDR3 is also generated by other DNA sequences in the sample. The J gene is TRBJ2-5, the V gene TRBV5-1; the D gene could be TRBD1 or TRBD2 (6 bases each). Germline CDR1 SGHRS, CDR2 YFSETQ. This CDR3 has 13 amino acids. V was clipped by 2 bases and J by 5 bases, with 10 bases between them. CDR3 residues: CASSLRGGETQYF. For the CDR3, the DNA is TGCGCCAGCAGCTTACGAGGGGGGGAGACCCAGTACTTC.

As concerns this clone: Additional DNA sequences in this sample encode the identical CDR3. This chain connects TRBV30 to TRBJ2-7, with TRBD2 matching over 9 bases. V trimming: 3 bases; J trimming: 2 bases; junction bases outside the gene matches: 5. This CDR3 has 14 residues. Per germline, CDR1 GTSNPN and CDR2 SVGIG (reference sequence). CDR3 DNA sequence: TGTGCCTGGAGGAAAGCGGGGGGCACCTACGAGCAGTACTTC. Translated, it gives CAWRKAGGTYEQYF.

The chain recombines TRBV19 with TRBJ1-5; TRBD1 is a possible D gene (6 bases). There are 15 residues in the CDR3. From germline, CDR1 is LNHDA and CDR2 SQIVND (reference sequence). CDR3 nucleotide sequence: TGTGCGACCACCGCAGATCAAACAGGGTATCAGCCCCAGCATTTT. Residues: CATTADQTGYQPQHF.

The chain uses TRBV25-1 and TRBJ1-3; D is undetermined. The V and J ends lost 4 bases and 0 bases respectively, with 7 bases between them. The CDR3 loop spans 14 amino acids. Germline values: CDR1 MGHDK, CDR2 SYGVNS. The CDR3: CASSAASSGNTIYF. CDR3 bases: TGTGCCAGCAGTGCGGCGAGCTCTGGAAACACCATATATTTT.

The J gene is TRBJ1-6, the V gene TRBV28, with D unclear. CDR1 is MDHEN and CDR2 is SYDVKM in the germline V gene. Trimming pared 8 bases from V and 0 bases from J, leaving 14 bases between. The CDR3 consists of 16 residues. The CDR3 nucleotides read TGTGCCAGCGGATTTGACGCGAGCTCCTATAATTCACCCCTCCACTTT. Its translation: CASGFDASSYNSPLHF.

This chain connects TRBV14 to TRBJ2-7; tentative D call: TRBD1 (5 bases). CDR3 size: 14 residues. The V gene lost 2 bases and the J gene lost 2 bases, with 10 bases spanning the gap. CDR1 and CDR2 from the germline V gene are SGHDN and FVKESK. The CDR3 DNA follows: TGTGCCAGCAGCCAATTAGCCAGGGCCTACGAGCAGTACTTC. This codes for CASSQLARAYEQYF.

This rearrangement joins TRBV5-1 to TRBJ2-5; D uncertain. With 4 bases removed from V and 2 bases from J, the gap between germline ends came to 9 bases. There are 13 residues in the CDR3. CDR1 and CDR2 from the germline V gene are SGHRS and YFSETQ. This CDR3 is CASSRVEQETQYF. The DNA for the CDR3 is TGCGCCAGCAGCAGGGTTGAACAAGAGACCCAGTACTTC. The whole variable domain, remainder taken from reference TRBV5-1 and TRBJ2-5, is KAGVTQTPRYLIKTRGQQVTLSCSPISGHRSVSWYQQTPGQGLQFLFEYFSETQRNKGNFPGRFSGRQFSNSRSEMNVSTLELGDSALYLCASSRVEQETQYFGPGTRLLVL.

The chain is built from TRBV7-6 and TRBJ2-3, with 9 positions matching TRBD2. CDR3 length: 17 amino acids. Germline V gene lookup returns CDR1 SGHVS and CDR2 FNYEAQ. V shed 2 bases, J shed 0 bases, and the junction held 6 bases outside the gene matches. In DNA form, the CDR3 reads TGTGCCAGCAGCTTACCGGCCGCGGGGGGGAGCACAGATACGCAGTATTTT. Its protein is CASSLPAAGGSTDTQYF.

As regards this clone: In the same sample, other DNA sequences code for this CDR3. The chain recombines TRBV5-1 with TRBJ2-3, with D unresolved. Germline V CDR1 and CDR2: SGHRS, YFSETQ. V gave up 4 bases and J gave up 0 bases, with 6 bases separating them. The CDR3 extends over 13 amino acids. CDR3 in DNA: TGCGCCAGCAGCCCTCCTAGCACAGATACGCAGTATTTT. Translating gives CASSPPSTDTQYF. Using reference TRBV5-1 and TRBJ2-3 for the parts outside the CDR3, the full variable domain is KAGVTQTPRYLIKTRGQQVTLSCSPISGHRSVSWYQQTPGQGLQFLFEYFSETQRNKGNFPGRFSGRQFSNSRSEMNVSTLELGDSALYLCASSPPSTDTQYFGPGTRLTVL.

The chain is built from TRBV18 and TRBJ2-1; 13 bases agree with TRBD2. The CDR3 runs 16 residues. Losses at the gene ends were 1 base for V and 5 bases for J; bases not matched to a gene: 2. CDR1 KGHSH and CDR2 LQKENI come from the germline V gene. The CDR3 loop reads CASSPQGLAGDNEQFF. The CDR3 nucleotides read TGTGCCAGCTCACCACAAGGACTAGCGGGAGACAATGAGCAGTTCTTC.

V gene TRBV11-3 combines with J gene TRBJ2-7; 10 nucleotides align to TRBD2. The V and J ends lost 4 bases and 3 bases, in that order; junction bases with no gene match: 6. This CDR3 has 15 amino acids. Germline V gene lookup returns CDR1 SGHNT and CDR2 YENEEA. The DNA of the CDR3 is TGTGCCAGCAGCTCTGGACTAGCGGAGAACTACGAGCAGTACTTC. It encodes CASSSGLAENYEQYF.

This chain uses TRBV4-1 with TRBJ2-1, with 13 positions matching TRBD2. Germline V lookup: CDR1 MGHRA, CDR2 YSYEKL. The CDR3 length is 16 residues. V shed 0 bases, J shed 7 bases, and the junction held 3 bases outside the gene matches. The CDR3 loop is CASSQEGTSGKNEQFF. Written as DNA, the CDR3 is TGCGCCAGCAGCCAAGAGGGGACTAGCGGGAAAAATGAGCAGTTCTTC.

V usage is TRBV28 and J usage is TRBJ2-4; D call uncertain. The V gene's germline CDR1 is MDHEN and CDR2 SYDVKM. V gave up 10 bases and J gave up 0 bases, with 10 bases separating them. CDR3 size: 13 residues. Here the CDR3 DNA reads TGTGCCACTTCAAAGTTAGCCAAAAACATTCAGTACTTC. It encodes CATSKLAKNIQYF.

The rearrangement uses TRBV27 and TRBJ2-5, with D perhaps matching TRBD1 (6 bases). The CDR3 runs to 15 residues. Trimming removed 5 bases at V and 4 bases at J, with 17 bases between. The germline V gene has CDR1 MNHEY and CDR2 SMNVEV (reference sequence). CDR3 sequence reads: CASSPGAVSAETQYF. For the CDR3, the DNA is TGTGCCAGCAGTCCAGGGGCGGTTTCAGCAGAGACCCAGTACTTC.

This rearrangement joins TRBV6-5 to TRBJ2-4; 10 nucleotides agree with TRBD2. With V trimmed by 1 base and J by 3 bases, 0 bases remained unmatched. Germline values: CDR1 MNHEY, CDR2 SVGAGI. CDR3 size: 15 residues. The CDR3, as DNA: TGTGCCAGCAGTTACTTAGCGGGGGGCAAAAACATTCAGTACTTC. This codes for CASSYLAGGKNIQYF.

Comments on this clone: The junction shows a germline mismatch at one end, possibly a read error. V gene TRBV5-1 combines with J gene TRBJ2-3; 8 nucleotides align to TRBD2. Germline V CDR1 and CDR2: SGHRS, YFSETQ. The CDR3 totals 14 residues. CDR3 nucleotides: TGCGCCAGCAGCTTGGGGACTAGCAAAGATACGCAGTATTTT. Amino acids: CASSLGTSKDTQYF.

The gene calls are TRBV6-1 and TRBJ1-5; 8 bases align to TRBD1. Germline V gene sequence: CDR1 MNHNS, CDR2 SASEGT. V gave up 6 bases and J gave up 9 bases; unmatched junction bases: 13. There are 15 residues in the CDR3. Written as DNA, the CDR3 is TGTGCCAGCAGGGTTGACGGGACAGGCTCCTGGCCCCAGCATTTT. Its protein is CASRVDGTGSWPQHF.

This clone was picked up a small number of times. This chain links TRBV7-8 with TRBJ1-2; 7 positions agree with TRBD1. After removal of 5 bases from V and 4 bases from J, the junction contained 4 bases not matched to a gene. There are 13 residues in the CDR3. Germline V lookup: CDR1 SGHVS, CDR2 FQNEAQ. The CDR3 sequence is CASSPTGIYGYTF. The CDR3 region has the DNA TGTGCCAGCAGCCCGACAGGGATCTATGGCTACACCTTC.

Only one count was recorded for this clone. This chain connects TRBV7-2 to TRBJ2-5; TRBD1 or TRBD2 may be the D gene (5 bases each). This CDR3 is built from 15 residues. V shed 5 bases and J shed 3 bases, with 16 bases lying between them. The germline V gene encodes CDR1 SGHTA and CDR2 FQGNSA. Written as DNA, the CDR3 is TGTGCCAGCAGCCGGACGGGACGCTGGGAAGAGACCCAGTACTTC. Translated: CASSRTGRWEETQYF.

The genes are TRBV27 and TRBJ2-7, with 8 bases identical to TRBD2. Germline loops: CDR1 MNHEY, CDR2 SMNVEV (reference sequence). Losses at the gene ends were 5 bases for V and 2 bases for J; bases not matched to a gene: 2. CDR3 size: 13 residues. CDR3 loop: CASSQAGAYEQYF. Written as DNA, the CDR3 is TGTGCCAGCAGTCAAGCGGGGGCCTACGAGCAGTACTTC.

The chain links TRBV25-1 to TRBJ2-5; D gene ambiguous. The V and J ends lost 6 bases and 1 base respectively, with 6 bases between them. The CDR3 length is 12 residues. Germline CDR1 and CDR2: MGHDK and SYGVNS. CDR3 in amino acids: CASRTFQETQYF. The CDR3 DNA is TGTGCCAGCAGGACTTTCCAAGAGACCCAGTACTTC.

The chain recombines TRBV6-1 with TRBJ2-7; D gene ambiguous. The CDR3 is 13 residues long. The germline V and J ends were trimmed by 2 bases and 2 bases, with 7 bases remaining between them. CDR1 and CDR2 (germline): MNHNS, SASEGT. Written as DNA, the CDR3 is TGTGCCAGCAGTGAATCCGCGCCCTACGAGCAGTACTTC. It translates to CASSESAPYEQYF.